This is a list of T cell receptor beta chains from one sample in a study of blood T cell repertoires in COVID-19. This table comes from immunoSEQ multiplex PCR, and its TCRdb copy is limited to in-frame clones, with some not included. The sample holds 150,000 to 200,000 clones, around nine tenths seen once. The specimen sequenced was peripheral blood. These TCRs come from a woman between 65 and 79 years old with COVID-19, enrolled during active disease. The CDR3 runs from the conserved cysteine through the conserved F or W. The order of the fields is clone size, D gene, J gene, V gene, CDR3 DNA, CDR3 protein. The D gene is left open where the match is weak. Part of the rows lack a size; the others show once, few, many or a class for expanded clones.

once	-	TRBJ1-2	TRBV6-5	TGTGCCAGCAGTTATCGGGACACCAGCTATGGCTACACCTTC	CASSYRDTSYGYTF
-	-	TRBJ1-2	TRBV29-1	TGCAGCGTTGAAGATTTAGACAGGACCCTATATGGCTACACCTTC	CSVEDLDRTLYGYTF
few	TRBD1	TRBJ1-2	TRBV20-1	TGCAGTGCTAGACAGGGGGTTGGCTACACCTTC	CSARQGVGYTF
-	TRBD1	TRBJ2-7	TRBV4-1	TGCGCCAGCAGCCAGGGACAGGGGACCGAGCAGTACTTC	CASSQGQGTEQYF
-	TRBD1	TRBJ2-5	TRBV14	TGTGCCAGCAGCCAATTCGGACAGGGACAAGAGACCCAGTACTTC	CASSQFGQGQETQYF
-	-	TRBJ1-1	TRBV3-1/TRBV3-2	TGTGCCAGCAGCCAAGTCGGGTTTGGAAACACTGAAGCTTTCTTT	CASSQVGFGNTEAFF
-	-	TRBJ2-2	TRBV19	TGTGCCAGTAGTAGTGTTGGACAGTACACCGGGGAGCTGTTTTTT	CASSSVGQYTGELFF
-	-	TRBJ1-1	TRBV24-1	TGTGCCACCAGCCCCTCGACAGGACGCACTGAAGCTTTCTTT	CATSPSTGRTEAFF
-	-	TRBJ2-5	TRBV11-3	TGTGCCAGCAGCTTATACCAGGGAGGAGAGACCCAGTACTTC	CASSLYQGGETQYF
-	-	TRBJ2-7	TRBV28	TGTGCCAGCAGTTTAGCCCCGAGGGAGCAGTACTTC	CASSLAPREQYF
-	-	TRBJ1-5	TRBV3-1/TRBV3-2	TGTGCCAGCAGCCAAGGCGACAATCAGCCCCAGCATTTT	CASSQGDNQPQHF
-	-	TRBJ2-5	TRBV3-1/TRBV3-2	TGTGCCAGCAGCCAAGGTCGTAGCGACCGCCAAGAGACCCAGTACTTC	CASSQGRSDRQETQYF
-	-	TRBJ1-1	TRBV27	TGTGCCAGCAGTCCCCGTGGTAGGGGACTATTGAACACTGAAGCTTTCTTT	CASSPRGRGLLNTEAFF
once	TRBD1	TRBJ1-2	TRBV4-3	TGCGCCAGCAGCCCCGCCGACAGGGCATGGGGTGGCTACACCTTC	CASSPADRAWGGYTF
-	TRBD1	TRBJ1-5	TRBV3-1/TRBV3-2	TGTGCCAGCAGCCAGAGACAGGGTGGTCAGCCCCAGCATTTT	CASSQRQGGQPQHF
-	TRBD2	TRBJ2-7	TRBV19	TGTGCCAGTAGTGCAGGACTAGCGGGAGACTTCGACGAGCAGTACTTC	CASSAGLAGDFDEQYF
-	-	TRBJ1-4	TRBV5-1	TGCGCCAGCAGTCTGGCGGGGAGTCATGAAAAACTGTTTTTT	CASSLAGSHEKLFF
few	TRBD1	TRBJ2-7	TRBV5-1	TGCGCCAGCAGCACGAGGGACAGTCTCTACGAGCAGTACTTC	CASSTRDSLYEQYF
-	-	TRBJ1-1	TRBV6-6	TGTGCCAGCAGTAAGCGGGGCGTTAACACTGAAGCTTTCTTT	CASSKRGVNTEAFF
-	-	TRBJ2-3	TRBV6-5	TGTGCCAGCAGTCTACTCACAGATACGCAGTATTTT	CASSLLTDTQYF
-	-	TRBJ1-6	TRBV29-1	TGCAGCGTGGGAGATCTTAATTCACCCCTCCACTTT	CSVGDLNSPLHF
-	TRBD2	TRBJ2-3	TRBV29-1	TGCAGCGTTGAAGGACTAGCGGAAGTTGGAGATACGCAGTATTTT	CSVEGLAEVGDTQYF
-	TRBD2	TRBJ2-3	TRBV5-1	TGCGCCAGCAGCCTGGACGGGACTAGCGGCTCAGATACGCAGTATTTT	CASSLDGTSGSDTQYF
-	-	TRBJ1-2	TRBV5-1	TGCGCCAGCAGCCCCCCGGCGGCATATGGCTACACCTTC	CASSPPAAYGYTF
-	TRBD2	TRBJ2-5	TRBV3-1/TRBV3-2	TGTGCCAGCAGCCAAGCCGGGACTAGCGGGAGAGAGGCGGGAGAGACCCAGTACTTC	CASSQAGTSGREAGETQYF
-	TRBD1	TRBJ1-2	TRBV6-5	TGTGCCAGCAGTCCTGACAGGGGGAAAGGCTACACCTTC	CASSPDRGKGYTF
-	-	TRBJ1-2	TRBV10-3	TGTGCCATCAGTGAGGTAGGGGCTGATGGCTACACCTTC	CAISEVGADGYTF
-	TRBD1	TRBJ2-5	TRBV30	TGTGCCTGGACCATGACAGGGGCGAACCAGTACTTC	CAWTMTGANQYF
-	-	TRBJ2-1	TRBV3-1/TRBV3-2	TGTGCCAGCAGCCAAGCTAGGAACCCTTATGAGCAGTTCTTC	CASSQARNPYEQFF
few	TRBD1	TRBJ1-5	TRBV10-3	TGTGCCATCCGTTCCGGGACAGGGAATCAGCCCCAGCATTTT	CAIRSGTGNQPQHF
few	-	TRBJ2-7	TRBV13	TGTGCCAGCAGTCCAAAGGACAGAGGCAGGCACTACGAGCAGTACTTC	CASSPKDRGRHYEQYF